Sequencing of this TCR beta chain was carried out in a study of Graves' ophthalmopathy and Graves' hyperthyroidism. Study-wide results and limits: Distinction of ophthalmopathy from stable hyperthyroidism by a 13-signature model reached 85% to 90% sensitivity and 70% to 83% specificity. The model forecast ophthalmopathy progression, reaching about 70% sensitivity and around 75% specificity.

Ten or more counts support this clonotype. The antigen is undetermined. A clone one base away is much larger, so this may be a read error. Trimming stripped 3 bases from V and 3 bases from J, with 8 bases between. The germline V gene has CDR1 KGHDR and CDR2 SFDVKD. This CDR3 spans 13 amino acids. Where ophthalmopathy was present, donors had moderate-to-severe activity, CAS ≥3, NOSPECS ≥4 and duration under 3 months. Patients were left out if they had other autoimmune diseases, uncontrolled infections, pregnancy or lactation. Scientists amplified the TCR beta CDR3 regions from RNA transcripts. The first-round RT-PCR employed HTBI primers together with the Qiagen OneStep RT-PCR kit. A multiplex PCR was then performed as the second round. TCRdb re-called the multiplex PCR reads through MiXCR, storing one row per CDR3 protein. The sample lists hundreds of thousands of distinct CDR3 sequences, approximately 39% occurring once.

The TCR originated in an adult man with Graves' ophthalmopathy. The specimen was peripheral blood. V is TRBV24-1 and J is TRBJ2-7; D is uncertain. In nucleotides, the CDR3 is TGTGCCACCAGTGATACGGACGGCTACGAGCAGTACTTC. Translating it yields CATSDTDGYEQYF.